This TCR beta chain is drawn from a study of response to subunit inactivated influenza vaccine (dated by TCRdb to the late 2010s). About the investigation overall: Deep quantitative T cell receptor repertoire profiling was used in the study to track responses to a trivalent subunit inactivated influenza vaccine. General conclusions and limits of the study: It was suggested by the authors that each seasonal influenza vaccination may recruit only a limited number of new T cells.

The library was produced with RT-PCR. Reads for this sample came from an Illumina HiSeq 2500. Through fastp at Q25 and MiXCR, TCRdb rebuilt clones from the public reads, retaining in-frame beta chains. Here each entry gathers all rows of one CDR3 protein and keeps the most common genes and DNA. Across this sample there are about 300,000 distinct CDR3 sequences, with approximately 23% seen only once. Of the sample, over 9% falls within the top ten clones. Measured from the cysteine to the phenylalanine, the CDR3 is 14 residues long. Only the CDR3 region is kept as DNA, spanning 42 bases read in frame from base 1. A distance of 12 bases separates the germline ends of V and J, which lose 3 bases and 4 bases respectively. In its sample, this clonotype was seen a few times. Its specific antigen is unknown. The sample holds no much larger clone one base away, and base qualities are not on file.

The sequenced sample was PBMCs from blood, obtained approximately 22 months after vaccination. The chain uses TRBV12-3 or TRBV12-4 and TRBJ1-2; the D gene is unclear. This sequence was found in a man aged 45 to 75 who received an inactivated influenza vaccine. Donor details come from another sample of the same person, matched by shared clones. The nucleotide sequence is TGTGCCAGCAGTTTTAGCCACCGGCCCTATGGCTACACCTTC. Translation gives CASSFSHRPYGYTF.